This TCR beta chain derives from a study of beta chain features in type 1 diabetes. Germline V gives CDR1 SGHAT, CDR2 FQDESV (reference sequence). CDR3 length equals 15 residues. The V end lost 5 bases, the J end lost 1 base, and 14 bases lay between the germline ends. This clone has just a few counts. cDNA synthesis used the whole RNA isolate, giving expressed TCRB sequences. TCRdb's copy holds only in-frame clones and misses some; the assay was immunoSEQ multiplex PCR. Of 330,000 or so clones in the sample, around 15% are singletons; the top ten hold roughly 7%. The J gene is TRBJ1-1, the V gene TRBV11-1, with unresolved D. Sequenced: central memory CD4+ T cells from blood. This clonotype was obtained from a man aged 25 to 45 in good health. The CDR3 loop reads CASSPLRVTNTEAFF. The CDR3 coding sequence is TGTGCCAGCAGCCCTCTACGGGTAACGAACACTGAAGCTTTCTTT.